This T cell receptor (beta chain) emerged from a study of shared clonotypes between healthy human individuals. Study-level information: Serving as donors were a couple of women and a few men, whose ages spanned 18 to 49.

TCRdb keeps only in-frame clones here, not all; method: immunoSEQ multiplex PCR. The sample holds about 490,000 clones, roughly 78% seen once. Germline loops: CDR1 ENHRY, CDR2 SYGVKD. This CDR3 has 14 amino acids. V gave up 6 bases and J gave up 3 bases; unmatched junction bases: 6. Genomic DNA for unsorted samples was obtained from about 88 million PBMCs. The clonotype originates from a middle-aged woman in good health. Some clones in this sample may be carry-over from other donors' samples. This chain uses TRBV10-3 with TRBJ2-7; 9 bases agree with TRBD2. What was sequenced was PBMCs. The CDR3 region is CAISRLAESYEQYF. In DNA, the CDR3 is TGTGCCATCAGCCGACTAGCGGAGAGCTACGAGCAGTACTTC.